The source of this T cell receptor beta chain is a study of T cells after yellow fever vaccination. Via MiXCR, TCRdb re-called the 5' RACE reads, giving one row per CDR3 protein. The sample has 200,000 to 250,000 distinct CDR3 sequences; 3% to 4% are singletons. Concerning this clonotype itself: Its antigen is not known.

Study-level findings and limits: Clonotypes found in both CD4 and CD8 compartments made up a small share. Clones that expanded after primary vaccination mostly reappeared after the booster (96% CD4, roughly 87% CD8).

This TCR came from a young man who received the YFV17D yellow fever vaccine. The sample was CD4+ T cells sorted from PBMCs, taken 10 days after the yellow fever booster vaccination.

The CDR3 loop is CASSFGPPRANYSPLHF. In DNA form, the CDR3 reads TGTGCCAGCAGTTTCGGCCCGCCCAGGGCCAATTATTCACCCCTCCACTTT. The genes are TRBV12-3 or TRBV12-4 and TRBJ1-6; tentative D call: TRBD1 (5 bases). With 3 bases removed from V and 8 bases from J, the gap between germline ends came to 20 bases. The CDR3 covers 17 residues.